This T cell receptor beta chain emerged from a study of PD-1 blockade in classical Hodgkin lymphoma. Using immunoSEQ multiplex PCR, the repertoire was profiled, and TCRdb retains in-frame clones only, with some absent. The sample carries just under 100,000 clones, over 70% recorded once. All the patients suffered relapse after autologous stem cell transplantation, and brentuximab vedotin exposure differed. The CDR3 covers 12 residues. CDR1 is LGHNA and CDR2 is YNFKEQ in the germline V gene. Trimming took off 4 bases at V and 6 bases at J, with 8 bases between the two ends. The chain uses TRBV4-2 and TRBJ2-3; D is undetermined. This TCR derives from a human donor with classical Hodgkin lymphoma. The specimen comprised peripheral blood mononuclear cells (PBMCs), sampled at baseline. The CDR3 nucleotides read TGTGCCAGCAGCCTCGGGTCGGATACGCAGTATTTT. It encodes CASSLGSDTQYF.